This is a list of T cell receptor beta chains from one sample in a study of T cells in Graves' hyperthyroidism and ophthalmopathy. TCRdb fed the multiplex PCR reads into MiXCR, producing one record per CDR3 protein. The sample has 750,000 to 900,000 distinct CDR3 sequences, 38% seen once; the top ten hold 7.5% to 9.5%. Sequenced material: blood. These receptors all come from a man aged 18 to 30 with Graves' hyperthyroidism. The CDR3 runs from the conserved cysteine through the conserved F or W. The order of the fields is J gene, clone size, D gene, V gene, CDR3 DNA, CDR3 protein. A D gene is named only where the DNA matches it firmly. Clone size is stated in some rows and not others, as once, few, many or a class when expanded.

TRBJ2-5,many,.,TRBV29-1,TGCAGCGTTGGTGGGTACCAAGAGACCCAGTACTTC,CSVGGYQETQYF
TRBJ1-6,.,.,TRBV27,TGTGCCAGCAGTTTTAATCATGTGATTTTGCCCCTCCACTTT,CASSFNHVILPLHF
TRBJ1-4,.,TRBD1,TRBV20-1,TGCAGTGCGGCCGGGACAGGGTACCCTGCAACTAATGAAAAACTGTTTTTT,CSAAGTGYPATNEKLFF
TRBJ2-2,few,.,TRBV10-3,TGTGCCATCAGTGGCCCCCCGGAGTCAGTTTCCACCGGGGAGCTGTTTTTT,CAISGPPESVSTGELFF
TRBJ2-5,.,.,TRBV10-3,TGTGCCATCAGCGGGGGAAGCGGGACCCAGTACTTC,CAISGGSGTQYF
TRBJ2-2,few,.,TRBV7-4,TGTGCCAGCAGTGTGGTGGGGGGAAACACCGGGGAGCTGTTTTTT,CASSVVGGNTGELFF
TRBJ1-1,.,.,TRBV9,TGTGCCAGCAGTTCGATCCTCAGGGATAACACTGAAGCTTTCTTT,CASSSILRDNTEAFF
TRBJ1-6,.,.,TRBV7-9,TGTGCCAGCAGTCGGGGGACGGAAAATAATTCACCCCTCCACTTT,CASSRGTENNSPLHF
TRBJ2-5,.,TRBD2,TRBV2,TGTGCCAGCAGTGCTAGCGGGAGGACTCAAGAGACCCAGTACTTC,CASSASGRTQETQYF
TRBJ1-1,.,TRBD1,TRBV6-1,TGTGCCAGCAGTCAATACAGGGGTTGGGGGTATACGACTTTCTTT,CASSQYRGWGYTTFF
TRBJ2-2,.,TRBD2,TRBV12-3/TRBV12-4,TGTGCCAGCAGTTGGGCGGGAGATAACACCGGGGAGCTGTTTTTT,CASSWAGDNTGELFF
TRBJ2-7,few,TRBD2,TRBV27,TGTGCCAGCAGTTTCGGCGGGGGTCATTACGAGCAGTACTTC,CASSFGGGHYEQYF
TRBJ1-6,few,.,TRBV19,TGTGCCAGTCGATACTCGGGAGGGAATTCACCCCTCCACTTT,CASRYSGGNSPLHF
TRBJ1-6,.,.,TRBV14,TGTGCCAGCAGCCAAGATACAAATTCACCCCTCCACTTT,CASSQDTNSPLHF
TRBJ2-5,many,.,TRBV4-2,TGTGCCAGCAGCCAAGAGGCGGTGAAAGGTTGGGAGACCCAGTACTTC,CASSQEAVKGWETQYF
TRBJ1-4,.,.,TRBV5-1,TGCGCCAGCAGCTTGACGGCCGGACCTAATGAAAAACTGTTTTTT,CASSLTAGPNEKLFF
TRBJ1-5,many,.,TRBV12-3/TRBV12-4,TGTGCCAGCAGTTTCCCCGAGGGCAATCAGCCCCAGCATTTT,CASSFPEGNQPQHF
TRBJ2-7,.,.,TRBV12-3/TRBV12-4,TGTGCCAGCAGCACAGCTACCTACGAGCAGTACTTC,CASSTATYEQYF
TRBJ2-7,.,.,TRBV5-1,TGTGCCAGCACCTTGAAGACACGCGAGCAGTACTTC,CASTLKTREQYF
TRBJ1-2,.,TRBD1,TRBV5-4,TGTGCCAGCAGCACGGGGACAGGGGGCTTAACTGGCTACACCTTC,CASSTGTGGLTGYTF
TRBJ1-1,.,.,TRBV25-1,TGCGCCAGCAGCCAAGAACGACTGGGGTCGACTGAAGCTTTCTTT,CASSQERLGSTEAFF
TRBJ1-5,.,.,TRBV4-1,TGCGCCAGCAGCCAATCAGGGTCCATCCTGCCCCAGCATTTT,CASSQSGSILPQHF
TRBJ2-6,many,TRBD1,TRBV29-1,TGCAGCGTCCTAACAGGGGCGTCCGCCTCTGGGGCCAACGTCCTGACTTTC,CSVLTGASASGANVLTF
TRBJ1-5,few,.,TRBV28,TGTGCCAGCAGCCGCCCCCAGGGCCATCAGCCCCAGCATTTT,CASSRPQGHQPQHF
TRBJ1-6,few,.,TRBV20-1,TGCAGTGCTAGAGTGGGGGAATCGGGGAATTCACCCCTCCACTTT,CSARVGESGNSPLHF
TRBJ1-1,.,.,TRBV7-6,TGTGCCGACAGCTCAACAGGGACGGCAGCTGAAGCTTTCTTT,CADSSTGTAAEAFF
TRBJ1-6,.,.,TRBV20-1,TGCAGTGCTAGAGATTTTGACTCCTATAATTCACCCCTCCACTTT,CSARDFDSYNSPLHF